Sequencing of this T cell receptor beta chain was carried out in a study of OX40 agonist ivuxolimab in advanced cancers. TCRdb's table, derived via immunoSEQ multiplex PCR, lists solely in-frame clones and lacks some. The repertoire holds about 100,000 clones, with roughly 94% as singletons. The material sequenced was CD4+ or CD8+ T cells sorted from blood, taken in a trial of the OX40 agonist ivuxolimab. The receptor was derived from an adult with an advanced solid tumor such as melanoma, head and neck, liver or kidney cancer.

The DNA of the CDR3 is TGTGCCAGTACGGCCAGGGAGTGGGATACGCAGTATTTT. Translated, it gives CASTAREWDTQYF. The chain joins TRBV19 to TRBJ2-3, with D perhaps being TRBD1 or TRBD2 (5 bases each). V was trimmed by 7 bases and J by 6 bases, leaving 14 bases between them. Germline V CDR1 and CDR2: LNHDA, SQIVND (reference sequence). The CDR3 has 13 amino acids.